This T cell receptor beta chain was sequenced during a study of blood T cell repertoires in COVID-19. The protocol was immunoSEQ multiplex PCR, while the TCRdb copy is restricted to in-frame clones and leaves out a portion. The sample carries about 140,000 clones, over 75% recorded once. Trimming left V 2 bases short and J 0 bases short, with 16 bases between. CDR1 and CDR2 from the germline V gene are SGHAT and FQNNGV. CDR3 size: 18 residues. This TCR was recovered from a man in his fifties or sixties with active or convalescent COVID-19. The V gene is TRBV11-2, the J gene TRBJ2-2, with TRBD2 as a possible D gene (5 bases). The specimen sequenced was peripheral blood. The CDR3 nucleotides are TGTGCCAGCAGCTTATTCATTAGCGCGTTCGCGAACACCGGGGAGCTGTTTTTT. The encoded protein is CASSLFISAFANTGELFF. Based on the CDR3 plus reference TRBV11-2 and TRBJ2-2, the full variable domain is EAGVAQSPRYKIIEKRQSVAFWCNPISGHATLYWYQQILGQGPKLLIQFQNNGVVDDSQLPKDRFSAERLKGVDSTLKIQPAKLEDSAVYLCASSLFISAFANTGELFFGEGSRLTVL.